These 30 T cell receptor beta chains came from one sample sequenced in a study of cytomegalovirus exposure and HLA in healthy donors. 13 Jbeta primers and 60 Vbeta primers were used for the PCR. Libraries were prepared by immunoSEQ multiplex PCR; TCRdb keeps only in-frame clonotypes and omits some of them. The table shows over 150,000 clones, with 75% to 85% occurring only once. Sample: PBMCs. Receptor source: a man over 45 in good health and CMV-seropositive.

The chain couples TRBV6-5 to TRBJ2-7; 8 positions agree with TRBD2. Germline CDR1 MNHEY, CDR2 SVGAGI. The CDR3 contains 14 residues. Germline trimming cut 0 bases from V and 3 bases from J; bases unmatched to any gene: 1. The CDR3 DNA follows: TGTGCCAGCAGTTACTCGGCGGGGGGCTACGAGCAGTACTTC. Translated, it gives CASSYSAGGYEQYF.

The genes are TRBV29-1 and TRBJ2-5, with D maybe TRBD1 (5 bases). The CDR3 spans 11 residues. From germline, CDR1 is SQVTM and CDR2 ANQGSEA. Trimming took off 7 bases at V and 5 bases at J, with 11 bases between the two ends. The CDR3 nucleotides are TGCAGCGGCACAGGTTTTGAGACCCAGTACTTC. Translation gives CSGTGFETQYF.

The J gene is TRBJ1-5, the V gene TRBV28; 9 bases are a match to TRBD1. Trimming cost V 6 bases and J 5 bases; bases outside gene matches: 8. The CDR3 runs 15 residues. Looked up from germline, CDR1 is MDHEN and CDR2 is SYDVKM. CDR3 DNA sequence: TGTGCCAGCAGCAGCGGACAGGGGTTTGATCAGCCCCAGCATTTT. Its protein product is CASSSGQGFDQPQHF. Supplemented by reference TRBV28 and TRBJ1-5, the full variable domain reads DVKVTQSSRYLVKRTGEKVFLECVQDMDHENMFWYRQDPGLGLRLIYFSYDVKMKEKGDIPEGYSVSREKKERFSLILESASTNQTSMYLCASSSGQGFDQPQHFGDGTRLSIL.

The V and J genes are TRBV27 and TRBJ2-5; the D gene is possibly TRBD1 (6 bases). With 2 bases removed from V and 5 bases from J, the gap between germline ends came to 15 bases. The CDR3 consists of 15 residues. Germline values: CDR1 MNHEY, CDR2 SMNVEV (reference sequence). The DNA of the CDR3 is TGTGCCAGCAGTTTAGGGCAGACAGGCAGGGAGACCCAGTACTTC. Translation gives CASSLGQTGRETQYF.

In DNA form, the CDR3 reads TGCGCCAGCAGCCAAGATCGGACAGGTCCTTATCTCTACACCTTC. It yields the protein CASSQDRTGPYLYTF. The V and J genes are TRBV4-3 and TRBJ1-2; 7 positions match TRBD1. The trim removed 0 bases at V and 10 bases at J, leaving 11 bases unmatched. The CDR3 covers 15 residues. Germline V lookup: CDR1 LGHNA, CDR2 YSLEER.

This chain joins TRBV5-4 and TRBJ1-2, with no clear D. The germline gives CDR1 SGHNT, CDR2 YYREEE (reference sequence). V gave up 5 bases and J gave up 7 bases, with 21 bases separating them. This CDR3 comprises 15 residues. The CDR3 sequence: CASSPDPRRPGGYTF. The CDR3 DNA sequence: TGTGCCAGCAGTCCTGACCCTCGGCGGCCCGGTGGCTACACCTTC.

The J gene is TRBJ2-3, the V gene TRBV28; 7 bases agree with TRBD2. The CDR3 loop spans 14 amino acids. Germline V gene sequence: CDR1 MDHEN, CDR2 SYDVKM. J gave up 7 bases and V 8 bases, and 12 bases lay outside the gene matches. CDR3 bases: TGTGCCAGCCAGCGGGACCCCCACGGGAATACGCAGTATTTT. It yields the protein CASQRDPHGNTQYF.

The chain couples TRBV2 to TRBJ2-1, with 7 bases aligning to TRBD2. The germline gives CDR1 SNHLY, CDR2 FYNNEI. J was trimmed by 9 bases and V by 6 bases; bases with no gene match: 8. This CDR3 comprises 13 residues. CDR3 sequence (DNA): TGTGCCAGCAGGCGTGGGGCTAGCGGTGAGCAGTTCTTC. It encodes CASRRGASGEQFF.

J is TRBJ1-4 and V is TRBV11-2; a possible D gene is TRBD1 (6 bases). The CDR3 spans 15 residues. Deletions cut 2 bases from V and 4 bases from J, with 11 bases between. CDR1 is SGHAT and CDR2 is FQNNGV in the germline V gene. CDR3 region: CASSLKGDSNEKLFF. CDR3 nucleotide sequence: TGTGCCAGCAGCTTAAAGGGGGATAGTAATGAAAAACTGTTTTTT.

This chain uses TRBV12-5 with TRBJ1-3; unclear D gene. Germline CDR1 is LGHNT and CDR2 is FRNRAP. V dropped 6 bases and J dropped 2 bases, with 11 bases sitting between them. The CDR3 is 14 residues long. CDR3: CASGSQRPGNTIYF. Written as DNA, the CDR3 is TGTGCTAGTGGAAGCCAGCGTCCTGGAAACACCATATATTTT.

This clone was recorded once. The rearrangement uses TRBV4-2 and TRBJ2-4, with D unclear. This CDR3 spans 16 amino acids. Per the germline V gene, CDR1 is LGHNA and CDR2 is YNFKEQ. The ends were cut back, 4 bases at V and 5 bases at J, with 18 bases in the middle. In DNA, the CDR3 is TGTGCCAGCAGCCTAAGAGTCGCAGCGAGAGAAAACATTCAGTACTTC. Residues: CASSLRVAARENIQYF.

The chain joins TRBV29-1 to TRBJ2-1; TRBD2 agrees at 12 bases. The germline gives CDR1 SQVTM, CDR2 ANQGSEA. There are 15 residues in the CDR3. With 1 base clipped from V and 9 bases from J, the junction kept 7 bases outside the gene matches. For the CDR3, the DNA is TGCAGCGTTGAAGCGCTAGCGGGGGGGCCTGGTGAGCAGTTCTTC. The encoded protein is CSVEALAGGPGEQFF.

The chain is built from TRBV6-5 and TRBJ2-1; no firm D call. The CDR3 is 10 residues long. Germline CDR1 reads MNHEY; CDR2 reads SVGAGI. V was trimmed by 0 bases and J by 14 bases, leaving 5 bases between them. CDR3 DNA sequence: TGTGCCAGCAGTTACTCTCCCGAGTTCTTC. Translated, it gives CASSYSPEFF.

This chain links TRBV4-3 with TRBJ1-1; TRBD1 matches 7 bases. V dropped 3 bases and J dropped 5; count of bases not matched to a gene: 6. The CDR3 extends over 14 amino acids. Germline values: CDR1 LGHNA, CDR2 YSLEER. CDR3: CASSQDTGATEAFF. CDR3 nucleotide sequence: TGCGCCAGCAGCCAGGACACAGGGGCGACTGAAGCTTTCTTT.

CDR3 coding DNA: TGCAGCGTTGCTAGCGGGAGTCGCGAGCAGTACTTC. It is translated as CSVASGSREQYF. The chain carries TRBV29-1 and TRBJ2-7; 10 bases are a match to TRBD2. The CDR3 loop spans 12 amino acids. V shed 4 bases, J shed 6 bases, and the junction held 3 bases outside the gene matches. The germline gives CDR1 SQVTM, CDR2 ANQGSEA.

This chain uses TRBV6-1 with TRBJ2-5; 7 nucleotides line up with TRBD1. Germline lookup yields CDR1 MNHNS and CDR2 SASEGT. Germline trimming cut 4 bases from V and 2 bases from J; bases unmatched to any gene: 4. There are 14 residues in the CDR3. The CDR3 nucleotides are TGTGCCAGCAGTGTCCGGGACAGTCAAGAGACCCAGTACTTC. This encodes CASSVRDSQETQYF.

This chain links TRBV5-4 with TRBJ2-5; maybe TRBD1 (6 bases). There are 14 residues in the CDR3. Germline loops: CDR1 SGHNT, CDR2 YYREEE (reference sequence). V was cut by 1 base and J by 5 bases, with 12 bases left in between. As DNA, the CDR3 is TGTGCCAGCAGCTTGTTCACAGGGAAGGAGACCCAGTACTTC. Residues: CASSLFTGKETQYF.

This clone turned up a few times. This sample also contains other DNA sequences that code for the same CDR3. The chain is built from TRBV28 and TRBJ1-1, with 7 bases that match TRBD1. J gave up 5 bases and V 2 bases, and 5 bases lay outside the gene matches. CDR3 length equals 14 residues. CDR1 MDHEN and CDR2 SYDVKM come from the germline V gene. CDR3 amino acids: CASSLGARGTEAFF. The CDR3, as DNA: TGTGCCAGCAGTTTAGGGGCCAGGGGGACTGAAGCTTTCTTT.

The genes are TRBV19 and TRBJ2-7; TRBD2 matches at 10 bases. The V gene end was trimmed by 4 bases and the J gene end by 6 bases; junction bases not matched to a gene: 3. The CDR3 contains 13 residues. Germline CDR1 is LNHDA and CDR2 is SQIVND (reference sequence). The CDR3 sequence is CASSTLAGGEQYF. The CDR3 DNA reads TGTGCCAGTAGTACCTTAGCGGGGGGCGAGCAGTACTTC.

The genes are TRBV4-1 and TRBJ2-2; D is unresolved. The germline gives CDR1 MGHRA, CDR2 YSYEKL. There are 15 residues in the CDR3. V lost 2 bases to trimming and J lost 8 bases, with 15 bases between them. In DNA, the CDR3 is TGCGCCAGCAGCCAAAATGGCGTGGTGACTGGGGAGCTGTTTTTT. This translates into CASSQNGVVTGELFF.

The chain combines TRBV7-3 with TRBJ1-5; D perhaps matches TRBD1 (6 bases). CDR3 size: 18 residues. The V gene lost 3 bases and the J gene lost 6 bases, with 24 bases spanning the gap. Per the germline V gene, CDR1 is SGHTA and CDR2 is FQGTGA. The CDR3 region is CASSFKRGTSERGQPQHF. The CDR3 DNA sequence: TGTGCCAGCAGCTTCAAAAGGGGGACCTCTGAACGTGGTCAGCCCCAGCATTTT. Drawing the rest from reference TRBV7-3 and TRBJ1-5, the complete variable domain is GAGVSQTPSNKVTEKGKYVELRCDPISGHTALYWYRQSLGQGPEFLIYFQGTGAADDSGLPNDRFFAVRPEGSVSTLKIQRTERGDSAVYLCASSFKRGTSERGQPQHFGDGTRLSIL.

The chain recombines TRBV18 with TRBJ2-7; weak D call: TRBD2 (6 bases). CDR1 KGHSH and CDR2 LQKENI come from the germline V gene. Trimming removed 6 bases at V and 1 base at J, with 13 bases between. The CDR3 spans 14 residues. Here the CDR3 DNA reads TGTGCCAGCTCGCCGGGAGCGACTTCCTACGAGCAGTACTTC. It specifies CASSPGATSYEQYF.

This CDR3 is CASSFSGNNEQFF. CDR3 in DNA: TGTGCCAGCAGTTTTAGCGGGAACAATGAGCAGTTCTTC. The rearrangement joins TRBV5-4 to TRBJ2-1; TRBD2 matches at 8 bases. The CDR3 length is 13 residues. Germline lookup yields CDR1 SGHNT and CDR2 YYREEE (reference sequence). The trim removed 5 bases at V and 5 bases at J, leaving 3 bases unmatched.

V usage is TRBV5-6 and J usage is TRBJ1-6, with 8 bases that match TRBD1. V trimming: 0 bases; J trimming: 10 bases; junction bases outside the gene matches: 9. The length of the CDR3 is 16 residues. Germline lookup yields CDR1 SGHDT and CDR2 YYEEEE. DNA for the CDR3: TGTGCCAGCAGCTTGGCCCCCACAGGGGGGACATCACCCCTCCACTTT. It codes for CASSLAPTGGTSPLHF.

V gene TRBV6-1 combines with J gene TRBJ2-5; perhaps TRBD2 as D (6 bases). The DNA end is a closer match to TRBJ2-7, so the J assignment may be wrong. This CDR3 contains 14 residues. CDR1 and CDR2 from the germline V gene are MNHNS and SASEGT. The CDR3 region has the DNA TGTGCCAGCGGGTCTTACGGGGGTCCCTACGAGCAGTACTTC. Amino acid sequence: CASGSYGGPYEQYF.

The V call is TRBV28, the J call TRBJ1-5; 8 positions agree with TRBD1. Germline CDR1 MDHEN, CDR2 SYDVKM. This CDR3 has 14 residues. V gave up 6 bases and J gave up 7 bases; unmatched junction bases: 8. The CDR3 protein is CASRSQGAGQPQHF. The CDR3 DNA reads TGTGCCAGCAGATCGCAGGGGGCAGGACAGCCCCAGCATTTT.

This CDR3 is CASSGGLGQNQPQHF. Written as DNA, the CDR3 is TGTGCCAGCAGTGGGGGGTTAGGACAAAATCAGCCCCAGCATTTT. The chain has TRBV6-6 and TRBJ1-5; weak D call: TRBD1 (5 bases). The germline CDR1 and CDR2 sequences are MNHNY and SVGAGI (reference sequence). The CDR3 spans 15 residues. V was cut by 5 bases and J by 4 bases, with 15 bases left in between.

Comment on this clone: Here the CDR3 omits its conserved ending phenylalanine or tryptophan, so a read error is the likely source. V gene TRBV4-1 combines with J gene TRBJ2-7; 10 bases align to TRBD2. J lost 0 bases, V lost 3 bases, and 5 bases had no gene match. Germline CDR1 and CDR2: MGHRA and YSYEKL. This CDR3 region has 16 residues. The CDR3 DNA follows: TGCGCCAGCAGCCAGACCAGCGGGAGGGGCTCCTACGAGCAGTACCTC. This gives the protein CASSQTSGRGSYEQYL.

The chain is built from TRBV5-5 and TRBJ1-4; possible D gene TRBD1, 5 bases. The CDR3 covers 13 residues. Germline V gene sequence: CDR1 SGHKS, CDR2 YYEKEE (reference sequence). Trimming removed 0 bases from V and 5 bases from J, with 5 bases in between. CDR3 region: CASSLAGNEKLFF. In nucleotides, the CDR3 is TGTGCCAGCAGCTTGGCAGGGAATGAAAAACTGTTTTTT.

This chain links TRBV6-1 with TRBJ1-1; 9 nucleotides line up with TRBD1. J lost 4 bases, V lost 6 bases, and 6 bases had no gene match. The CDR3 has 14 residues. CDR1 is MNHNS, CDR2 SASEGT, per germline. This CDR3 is CASSLQGAGTEAFF. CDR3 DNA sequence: TGTGCCAGCAGCCTACAGGGGGCCGGCACTGAAGCTTTCTTT.